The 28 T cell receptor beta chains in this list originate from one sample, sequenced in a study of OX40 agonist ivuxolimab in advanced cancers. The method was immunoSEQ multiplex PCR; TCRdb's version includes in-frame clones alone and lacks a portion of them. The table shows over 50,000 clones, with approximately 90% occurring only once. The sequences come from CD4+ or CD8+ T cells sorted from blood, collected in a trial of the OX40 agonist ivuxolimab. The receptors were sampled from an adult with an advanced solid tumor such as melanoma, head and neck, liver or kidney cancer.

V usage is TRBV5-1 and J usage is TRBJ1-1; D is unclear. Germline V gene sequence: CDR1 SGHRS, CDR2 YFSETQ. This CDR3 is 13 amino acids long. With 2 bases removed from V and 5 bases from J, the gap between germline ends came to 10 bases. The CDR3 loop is CASSFGRDTEAFF. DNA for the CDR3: TGCGCCAGCAGCTTTGGGAGGGATACTGAAGCTTTCTTT. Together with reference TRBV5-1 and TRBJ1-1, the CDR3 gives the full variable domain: KAGVTQTPRYLIKTRGQQVTLSCSPISGHRSVSWYQQTPGQGLQFLFEYFSETQRNKGNFPGRFSGRQFSNSRSEMNVSTLELGDSALYLCASSFGRDTEAFFGQGTRLTVV.

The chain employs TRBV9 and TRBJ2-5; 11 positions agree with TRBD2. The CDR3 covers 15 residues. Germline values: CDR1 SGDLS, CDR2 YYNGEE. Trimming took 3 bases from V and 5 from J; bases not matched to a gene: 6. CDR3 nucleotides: TGTGCCAGCAGCGCGACCCTAGCGGGGGGCGAGACCCAGTACTTC. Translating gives CASSATLAGGETQYF.

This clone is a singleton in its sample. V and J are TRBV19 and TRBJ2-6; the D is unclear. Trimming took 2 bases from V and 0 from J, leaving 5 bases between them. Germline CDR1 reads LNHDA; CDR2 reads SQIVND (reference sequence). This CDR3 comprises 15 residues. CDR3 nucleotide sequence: TGTGCCAGTAGTATATTTAGCTCTGGGGCCAACGTCCTGACTTTC. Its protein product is CASSIFSSGANVLTF.

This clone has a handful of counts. This CDR3 reads CASSTGPGQLYGYTF. In nucleotides, the CDR3 is TGTGCCAGTAGTACCGGACCGGGACAGTTATATGGCTACACCTTC. The gene calls are TRBV19 and TRBJ1-2; 7 bases fit TRBD1. The germline CDR1 and CDR2 sequences are LNHDA and SQIVND (reference sequence). CDR3 size: 15 residues. The junction had 10 bases not matched to a gene; V was cut back by 4 bases and J by 5 bases.

The CDR3 here is CASSLGLAGGPRYNEQFF. The CDR3 DNA reads as TGTGCCAGCAGCTTGGGACTAGCGGGGGGCCCACGGTACAATGAGCAGTTCTTC. The chain links TRBV7-2 to TRBJ2-1; 15 nucleotides match TRBD2. The J segment lost 4 bases and the V segment lost 3 bases, leaving 7 bases of the junction unmatched. This CDR3 contains 18 residues. From germline, CDR1 is SGHTA and CDR2 FQGNSA.

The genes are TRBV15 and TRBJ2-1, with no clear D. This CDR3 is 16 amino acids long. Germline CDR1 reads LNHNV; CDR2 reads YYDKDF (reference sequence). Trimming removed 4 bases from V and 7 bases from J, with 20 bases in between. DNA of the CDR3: TGTGCCACCAGCACCACAGCCGTCTTCAACAGTAATGAGCAGTTCTTC. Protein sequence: CATSTTAVFNSNEQFF.

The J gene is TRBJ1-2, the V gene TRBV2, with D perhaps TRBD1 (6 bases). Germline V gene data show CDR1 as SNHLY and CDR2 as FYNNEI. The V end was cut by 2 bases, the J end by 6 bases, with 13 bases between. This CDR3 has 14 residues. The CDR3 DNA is TGTGCCAGCAGTGAAACAGGGAGGCGAAATGGCTACACCTTC. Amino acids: CASSETGRRNGYTF.

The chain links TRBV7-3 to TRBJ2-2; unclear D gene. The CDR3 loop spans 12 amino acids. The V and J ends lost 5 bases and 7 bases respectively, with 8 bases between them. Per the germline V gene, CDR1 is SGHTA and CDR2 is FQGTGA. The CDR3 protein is CASSPPGGELFF. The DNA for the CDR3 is TGTGCCAGCAGCCCACCCGGCGGGGAGCTGTTTTTT. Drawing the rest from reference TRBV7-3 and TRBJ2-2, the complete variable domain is GAGVSQTPSNKVTEKGKYVELRCDPISGHTALYWYRQSLGQGPEFLIYFQGTGAADDSGLPNDRFFAVRPEGSVSTLKIQRTERGDSAVYLCASSPPGGELFFGEGSRLTVL.

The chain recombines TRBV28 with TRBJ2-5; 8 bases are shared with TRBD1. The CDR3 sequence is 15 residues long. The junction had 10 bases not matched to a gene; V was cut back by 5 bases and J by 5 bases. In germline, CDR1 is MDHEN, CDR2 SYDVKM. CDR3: CASSLQGVPAETQYF. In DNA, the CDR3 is TGTGCCAGCAGTCTACAGGGGGTGCCAGCGGAGACCCAGTACTTC.

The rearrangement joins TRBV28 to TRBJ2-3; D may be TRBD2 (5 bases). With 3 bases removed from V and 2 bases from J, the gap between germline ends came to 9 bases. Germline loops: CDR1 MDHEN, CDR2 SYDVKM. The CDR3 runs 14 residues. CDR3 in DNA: TGTGCCAGCAGTTTCTGGGGAGACACAGATACGCAGTATTTT. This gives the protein CASSFWGDTDTQYF.

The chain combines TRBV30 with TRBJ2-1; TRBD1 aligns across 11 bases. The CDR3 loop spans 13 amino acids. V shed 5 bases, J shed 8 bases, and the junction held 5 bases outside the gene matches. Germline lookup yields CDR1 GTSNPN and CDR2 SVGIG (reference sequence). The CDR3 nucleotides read TGTGCCTGGGCGGGACAGGGGGTTGATGAGCAGTTCTTC. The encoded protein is CAWAGQGVDEQFF.

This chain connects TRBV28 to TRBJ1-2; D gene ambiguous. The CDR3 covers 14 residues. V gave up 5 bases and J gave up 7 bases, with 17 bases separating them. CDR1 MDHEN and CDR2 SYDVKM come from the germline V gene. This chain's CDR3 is CASSPVADEIGYTF. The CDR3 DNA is TGTGCCAGCAGTCCGGTCGCGGACGAAATTGGCTACACCTTC.

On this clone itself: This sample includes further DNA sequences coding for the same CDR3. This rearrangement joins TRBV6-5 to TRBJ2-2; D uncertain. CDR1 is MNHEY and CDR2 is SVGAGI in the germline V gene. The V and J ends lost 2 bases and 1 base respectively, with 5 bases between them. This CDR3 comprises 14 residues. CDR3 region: CASSYGENTGELFF. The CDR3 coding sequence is TGTGCCAGCAGTTACGGGGAGAACACCGGGGAGCTGTTTTTT.

The DNA of the CDR3 is TGTGCCAGCAGCGTTACGGGAGGAGCAACTGAAGCTTTCTTT. Translated, it gives CASSVTGGATEAFF. The chain links TRBV9 to TRBJ1-1; D is unresolved. Germline V gene data show CDR1 as SGDLS and CDR2 as YYNGEE. Trimming took off 2 bases at V and 5 bases at J, with 13 bases between the two ends. The CDR3 extends over 14 amino acids.

The DNA of the CDR3 is TGCGCCAGCAGCCTCGCAGGGGGTGACACTGAAGCTTTCTTT. Translating gives CASSLAGGDTEAFF. V and J are TRBV4-1 and TRBJ1-1, with 7 bases fitting TRBD1. Germline CDR1 is MGHRA and CDR2 is YSYEKL. CDR3 length equals 14 residues. V lost 4 bases to trimming and J lost 3 bases; unmatched junction nucleotides: 5.

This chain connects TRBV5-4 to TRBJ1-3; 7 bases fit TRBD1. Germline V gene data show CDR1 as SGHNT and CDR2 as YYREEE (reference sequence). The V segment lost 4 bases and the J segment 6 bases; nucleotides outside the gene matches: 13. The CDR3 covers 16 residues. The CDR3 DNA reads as TGTGCCAGCAGCCCCGGGACAGAATTCCTCACAAACACCATATATTTT. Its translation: CASSPGTEFLTNTIYF.

The CDR3 DNA sequence: TGCAGCGTATTAGGAGCGACCGGGGAGCTGTTTTTT. Residues: CSVLGATGELFF. The chain joins TRBV29-1 to TRBJ2-2, with D unresolved. V was clipped by 6 bases and J by 5 bases, with 10 bases between them. The CDR3 is 12 amino acids. Germline CDR1 reads SQVTM; CDR2 reads ANQGSEA.

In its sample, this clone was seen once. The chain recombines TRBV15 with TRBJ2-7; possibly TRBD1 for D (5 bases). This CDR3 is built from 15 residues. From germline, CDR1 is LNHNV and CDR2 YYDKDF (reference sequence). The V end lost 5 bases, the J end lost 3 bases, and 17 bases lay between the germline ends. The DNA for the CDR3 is TGTGCCACCAGCGGGGCCCGGTCCTACTTCTACGAGCAGTACTTC. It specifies CATSGARSYFYEQYF.

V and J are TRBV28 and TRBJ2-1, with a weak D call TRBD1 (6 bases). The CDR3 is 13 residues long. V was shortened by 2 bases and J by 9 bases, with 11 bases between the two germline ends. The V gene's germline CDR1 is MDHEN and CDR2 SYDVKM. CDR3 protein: CASSLRQVIEQFF. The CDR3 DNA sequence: TGTGCCAGCAGTTTAAGACAGGTTATTGAGCAGTTCTTC.

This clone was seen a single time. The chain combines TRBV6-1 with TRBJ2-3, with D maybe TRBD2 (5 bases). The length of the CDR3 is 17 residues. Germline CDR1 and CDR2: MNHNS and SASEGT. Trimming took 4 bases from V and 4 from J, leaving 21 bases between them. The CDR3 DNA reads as TGTGCCAGCAGTGCTCCCTTACTAGGTTTTTTATCAGATACGCAGTATTTT. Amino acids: CASSAPLLGFLSDTQYF.

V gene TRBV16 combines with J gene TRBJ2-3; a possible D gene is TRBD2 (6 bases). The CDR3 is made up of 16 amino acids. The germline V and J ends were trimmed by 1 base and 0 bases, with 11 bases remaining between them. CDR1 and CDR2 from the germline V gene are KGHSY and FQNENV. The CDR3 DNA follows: TGTGCCAGCAGCCAATTGGGAGGAACTAGCACAGATACGCAGTATTTT. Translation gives CASSQLGGTSTDTQYF.

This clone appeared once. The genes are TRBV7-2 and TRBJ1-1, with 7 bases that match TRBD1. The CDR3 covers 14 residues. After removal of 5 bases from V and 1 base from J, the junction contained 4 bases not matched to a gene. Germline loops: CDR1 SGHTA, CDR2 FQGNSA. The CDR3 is CASSLGTANTEAFF. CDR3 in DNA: TGTGCCAGCAGCCTGGGGACAGCGAACACTGAAGCTTTCTTT.

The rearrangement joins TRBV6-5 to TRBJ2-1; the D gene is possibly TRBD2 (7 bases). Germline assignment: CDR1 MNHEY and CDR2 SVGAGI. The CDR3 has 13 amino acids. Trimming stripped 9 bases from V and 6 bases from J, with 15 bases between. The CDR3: CASIGEGGNEQFF. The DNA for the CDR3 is TGTGCCAGTATAGGGGAGGGGGGCAATGAGCAGTTCTTC.

CDR3 protein: CASSYIMTGENEKLFF. CDR3 coding DNA: TGTGCCAGCAGTTACATAATGACAGGGGAAAATGAAAAACTGTTTTTT. The V and J genes are TRBV6-5 and TRBJ1-4; 8 bases are shared with TRBD1. The length of the CDR3 is 16 residues. CDR1 MNHEY and CDR2 SVGAGI come from the germline V gene. V shed 2 bases and J 5 bases; nucleotides not matched to a gene: 7.

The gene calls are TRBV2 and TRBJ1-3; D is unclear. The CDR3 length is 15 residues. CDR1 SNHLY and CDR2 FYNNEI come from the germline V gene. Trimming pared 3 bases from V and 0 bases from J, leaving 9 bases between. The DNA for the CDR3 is TGTGCCAGCAGTGACCCCTTGAACTCTGGAAACACCATATATTTT. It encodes CASSDPLNSGNTIYF. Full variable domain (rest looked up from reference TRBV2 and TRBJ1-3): EPEVTQTPSHQVTQMGQEVILRCVPISNHLYFYWYRQILGQKVEFLVSFYNNEISEKSEIFDDQFSVERPDGSNFTLKIRSTKLEDSAMYFCASSDPLNSGNTIYFGEGSWLTVV.

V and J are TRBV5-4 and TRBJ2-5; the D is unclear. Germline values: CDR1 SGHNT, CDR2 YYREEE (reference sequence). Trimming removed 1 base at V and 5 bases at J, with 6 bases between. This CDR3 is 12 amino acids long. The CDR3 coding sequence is TGTGCCAGCAGCTTGACGACGGAGACCCAGTACTTC. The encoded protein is CASSLTTETQYF.

The CDR3 here is CATSGPNTGELFF. The CDR3 region has the DNA TGTGCCACCAGCGGGCCGAACACCGGGGAGCTGTTTTTT. The rearrangement joins TRBV15 to TRBJ2-2; D call uncertain. V gave up 5 bases and J gave up 0 bases, with 4 bases separating them. CDR3 length: 13 residues. CDR1 is LNHNV and CDR2 is YYDKDF in the germline V gene (reference sequence).

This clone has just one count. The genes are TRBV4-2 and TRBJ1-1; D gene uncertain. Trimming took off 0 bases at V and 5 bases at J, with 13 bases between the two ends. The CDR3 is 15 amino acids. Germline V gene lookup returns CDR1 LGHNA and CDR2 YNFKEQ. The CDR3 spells CASSQEAGLRTEAFF. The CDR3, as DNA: TGTGCCAGCAGCCAAGAAGCGGGTTTGAGAACTGAAGCTTTCTTT.